The clone carrying this T cell receptor beta chain was counted only a few times. The antigen is not known. Trimming took 1 base from V and 7 from J; bases not matched to a gene: 9. The CDR3 is 16 residues long. CDR1 and CDR2 (germline): SGHVS, FNYEAQ. These data originate in a study of shared clonotypes between healthy human individuals. Study-wide results and limits: With a handful of donors compared, approximately 5% of naive CD4 clonotypes were shared.

When replicate PCRs were run on sorted subsets, they used about 220 ng DNA, approximately 27,000 T cell genomes. Measured with immunoSEQ multiplex PCR; TCRdb has only the in-frame clones, and not every one. The sample includes nearly 1 million clones, less than 85% of them seen just once. This sequence joins TRBV7-6 and TRBJ2-2; 7 nucleotides align to TRBD2. Input material: memory CD4+ T cells sorted from blood. Sample subset: CD45RA-negative fraction. This clonotype was obtained from a young man in good health. The CDR3 loop reads CASSLGTGTTHGELFF. In DNA form, the CDR3 reads TGTGCCAGCAGCTTAGGGACCGGGACTACCCACGGGGAGCTGTTTTTT.